One and the same sample provided the 12 T cell receptor beta chains below, sequenced in a study of human T cells and chemical hapten exposure. In TCRdb, the RACE reads were re-called with MiXCR into one record per CDR3 protein. The sample contains over 75,000 distinct CDR3 sequences, 7.5% to 9% of which appear only once. Time point noted: patch test 1, 2 weeks after DPC sensitization. Treatment indicated: therapeutic diphenylcyclopropenone sensitization with weekly scalp DPC. Sequenced material: whole blood, taken in connection with sensitization to the hapten diphenylcyclopropenone (DPC). The source is a woman aged 25 to 39 with alopecia areata. Some clones in this sample may be carry-over from other donors' samples.

In this sample, this clonotype turned up a few times. V usage is TRBV7-9 and J usage is TRBJ2-7, with 10 bases that match TRBD2. Germline V gene sequence: CDR1 SEHNR, CDR2 FQNEAQ (reference sequence). CDR3 length: 16 amino acids. J was trimmed by 5 bases and V by 5 bases; bases with no gene match: 12. CDR3: CASSRSLAGGNNEQYF. CDR3 coding DNA: TGTGCCAGCAGCCGAAGTTTAGCGGGAGGAAATAACGAGCAGTACTTC.

This clonotype was seen ten or more times. The CDR3 is CASSELVGNQPQHF. The CDR3, as DNA: TGTGCCAGCAGTGAACTAGTAGGGAATCAGCCCCAGCATTTT. V gene TRBV2 combines with J gene TRBJ1-5; D uncertain. The CDR3 is 14 amino acids. Between the trimmed V and J ends, which lost 2 bases and 4 bases, there was a span of 9 bases. Germline V gene data show CDR1 as SNHLY and CDR2 as FYNNEI.

A single count supports this clonotype. This may be a read error, as it is one base from a much larger clone. V and J are TRBV6-2 or TRBV6-3 and TRBJ2-5, with 9 bases matching TRBD2. The germline CDR1 and CDR2 sequences are MNHEY and SVGEGT. The CDR3 has 15 residues. CDR3 in DNA: TGTGCCTGCAGACCAATAGCGGGGGTGATCGGAACCCAGTACTTC. Translated, it gives CACRPIAGVIGTQYF.

This rearrangement joins TRBV12-3 or TRBV12-4 to TRBJ2-1, with TRBD2 matching over 11 bases. Trimming at V came to 6 bases and at J to 4 bases, leaving 5 bases not matched to a gene. The CDR3 length is 15 residues. The CDR3 loop is CASRLSGGEYNEQFF. The CDR3 region has the DNA TGTGCCAGCAGACTTAGCGGGGGGGAGTACAATGAGCAGTTCTTC.

The chain is built from TRBV27 and TRBJ1-1; D possibly corresponds to TRBD1 (5 bases). The CDR3 is 14 amino acids. CDR1 and CDR2 (germline): MNHEY, SMNVEV (reference sequence). The V end lost 5 bases, the J end lost 5 bases, and 15 bases lay between the germline ends. The CDR3 sequence: CASSVEAGRTEAFF. CDR3 bases: TGTGCCAGCAGTGTGGAAGCAGGGCGAACTGAAGCTTTCTTT.

This clonotype has ten or more counts. CDR3 protein: CASNTREAGYGYTF. The CDR3 DNA sequence: TGTGCCAGTAACACCAGGGAAGCGGGCTATGGCTACACCTTC. The chain joins TRBV19 to TRBJ1-2, with D perhaps TRBD1 (5 bases). CDR1 LNHDA and CDR2 SQIVND come from the germline V gene (reference sequence). V dropped 7 bases and J dropped 4 bases, with 16 bases sitting between them. CDR3 length: 14 amino acids. Together with reference TRBV19 and TRBJ1-2, the CDR3 gives the full variable domain: DGGITQSPKYLFRKEGQNVTLSCEQNLNHDAMYWYRQDPGQGLRLIYYSQIVNDFQKGDIAEGYSVSREKKESFPLTVTSAQKNPTAFYLCASNTREAGYGYTFGSGTRLTVV.

The chain couples TRBV5-1 to TRBJ1-1, with unresolved D. V was shortened by 0 bases and J by 1 base, with 4 bases between the two germline ends. This CDR3 contains 13 residues. CDR1 is SGHRS, CDR2 YFSETQ, per germline. CDR3 in amino acids: CASSLAENTEAFF. The CDR3, as DNA: TGCGCCAGCAGCTTGGCGGAGAACACTGAAGCTTTCTTT.

The chain couples TRBV11-2 to TRBJ1-1; 8 positions agree with TRBD1. This CDR3 region has 15 residues. V shed 3 bases and J 5 bases; nucleotides not matched to a gene: 8. Germline V gene data show CDR1 as SGHAT and CDR2 as FQNNGV. Written as DNA, the CDR3 is TGTGCCAGCAGCTTGCTCGGTACAGGGGGGACTGAAGCTTTCTTT. Amino acids: CASSLLGTGGTEAFF.

Only a few counts were recorded for this clonotype. The genes are TRBV5-4 and TRBJ1-6; D gene ambiguous. Germline CDR1 reads SGHNT; CDR2 reads YYREEE (reference sequence). With 4 bases removed from V and 8 bases from J, the gap between germline ends came to 10 bases. CDR3 length: 13 amino acids. The chain's CDR3 is CASSPLPDSPLHF. The CDR3 DNA sequence: TGTGCCAGCAGCCCCCTGCCGGATTCACCCCTCCACTTT.

The V and J genes are TRBV12-3 or TRBV12-4 and TRBJ1-1; D gene unclear. V shed 4 bases and J shed 6 bases, with 6 bases lying between them. The CDR3 has 11 amino acids. This chain's CDR3 is CASSCLAEAFF. In DNA form, the CDR3 reads TGTGCCAGCAGTTGTCTAGCTGAAGCTTTCTTT.

This clonotype was recorded many times. The chain combines TRBV18 with TRBJ1-2, with no clear D. The CDR3 extends over 13 amino acids. Germline CDR1 reads KGHSH; CDR2 reads LQKENI. V lost 0 bases and J lost 8, with 10 bases in between. The CDR3 is CASSPPGMGGYTF. The DNA of the CDR3 is TGTGCCAGCTCACCACCGGGCATGGGCGGCTACACCTTC.

This clonotype showed up just a few times. This chain joins TRBV6-1 and TRBJ1-6, with TRBD1 matching 7 bases. The CDR3 sequence is 14 residues long. Trimming cost V 4 bases and J 9 bases; bases outside gene matches: 6. Germline CDR1 and CDR2: MNHNS and SASEGT. This CDR3 reads CASSAGGGGSPLHF. The CDR3 DNA reads as TGTGCCAGCAGTGCAGGGGGAGGAGGTTCACCCCTCCACTTT.